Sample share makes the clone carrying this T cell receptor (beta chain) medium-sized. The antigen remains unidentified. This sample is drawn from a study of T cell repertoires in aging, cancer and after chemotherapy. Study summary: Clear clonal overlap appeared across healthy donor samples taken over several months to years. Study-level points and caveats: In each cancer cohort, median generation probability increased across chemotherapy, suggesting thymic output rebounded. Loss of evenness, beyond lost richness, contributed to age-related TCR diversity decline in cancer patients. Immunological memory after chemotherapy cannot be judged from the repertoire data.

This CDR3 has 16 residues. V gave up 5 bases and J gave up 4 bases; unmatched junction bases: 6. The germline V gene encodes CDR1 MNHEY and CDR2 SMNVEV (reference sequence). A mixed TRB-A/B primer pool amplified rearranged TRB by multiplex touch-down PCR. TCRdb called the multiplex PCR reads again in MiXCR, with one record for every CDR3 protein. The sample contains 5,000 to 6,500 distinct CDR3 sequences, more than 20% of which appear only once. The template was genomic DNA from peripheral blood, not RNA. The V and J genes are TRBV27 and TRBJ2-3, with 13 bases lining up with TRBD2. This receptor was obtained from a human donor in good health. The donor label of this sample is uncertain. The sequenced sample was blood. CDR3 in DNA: TGTGCCAGCAGTAGGGGACTAGCGGGGCCCTCAGATACGCAGTATTTT. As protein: CASSRGLAGPSDTQYF.